This is a list of T cell receptor beta chains from one sample in a study of T cells after yellow fever vaccination. TCRdb used MiXCR to reprocess the 5' RACE reads, holding one entry per CDR3 protein. This sample has some 420,000 distinct CDR3 sequences, with 15% to 20% found just once. The material was PBMCs, obtained before the yellow fever booster vaccination. All receptors come from a man between 18 and 35 years old who received the YFV17D yellow fever vaccine. CDR3s include the opening cysteine and the closing phenylalanine or tryptophan. D genes are given only for firm matches. Where a row states a size, it is once, few, many or the class of an expanded clone; other rows omit it.

TRBV10-3	TRBJ2-1	.	.	CAISREINNEQFF	TGTGCCATCAGCAGGGAGATTAACAATGAGCAGTTCTTC
TRBV12-5	TRBJ2-6	.	.	CASGLNIGGFGANVLTF	TGTGCTAGTGGTTTAAATATTGGAGGGTTTGGGGCCAACGTCCTGACTTTC
TRBV12-3/TRBV12-4	TRBJ1-4	few	.	CASRPGPGGEKLFF	TGTGCCAGCAGGCCGGGACCGGGTGGTGAAAAACTGTTTTTT
TRBV9	TRBJ2-5	.	.	CASSVAGPGSQYF	TGTGCCAGCAGCGTAGCGGGGCCGGGGAGCCAGTACTTC
TRBV20-1	TRBJ2-1	.	.	CSASAGFNEQFF	TGCAGTGCTAGTGCCGGGTTCAATGAGCAGTTCTTC
TRBV4-2	TRBJ2-1	many	TRBD2	CASSQDVAGRNEQFF	TGTGCCAGCAGCCAAGATGTAGCGGGGAGGAATGAGCAGTTCTTC
TRBV9	TRBJ2-4	.	.	CASSFRGENIQYF	TGTGCCAGCAGTTTCAGGGGGGAAAACATTCAGTACTTC
TRBV7-3	TRBJ2-3	few	.	CASSLYPLRGSTDTQYF	TGTGCCAGCAGCTTATATCCTCTCCGGGGGAGCACAGATACGCAGTATTTT
TRBV20-1	TRBJ1-5	.	.	CSAEEGTTPFQPQHF	TGCAGTGCGGAAGAGGGAACGACCCCTTTTCAGCCCCAGCATTTT
TRBV5-5	TRBJ2-3	.	TRBD2	CASSSPGLGADTQYF	TGTGCCAGCAGCTCACCGGGACTAGGGGCAGATACGCAGTATTTT
TRBV5-1	TRBJ2-1	few	TRBD2	CASLSSRGDNEQFF	TGCGCCAGCCTTTCTTCCCGGGGGGACAATGAGCAGTTCTTC
TRBV4-1	TRBJ2-3	.	.	CASSQTGSGTQYF	TGCGCCAGCAGCCAAACAGGGTCGGGTACGCAGTATTTT
TRBV20-1	TRBJ2-5	.	.	CSAREEIQETQYF	TGCAGTGCTAGAGAAGAGATCCAAGAGACCCAGTACTTC
TRBV20-1	TRBJ2-1	few	.	CSASFPSSYNEQFF	TGCAGTGCTAGTTTTCCCAGCTCCTACAATGAGCAGTTCTTC
TRBV6-1	TRBJ1-1	.	.	CASSENRALTEAFF	TGTGCCAGCAGTGAAAACAGGGCTTTAACTGAAGCTTTCTTT
TRBV10-3	TRBJ1-6	.	.	CAISESGISPLHF	TGTGCCATCAGTGAGTCAGGGATCTCACCCCTCCACTTT
TRBV5-1	TRBJ2-2	few	TRBD1	CASSYIRETGGLRSAGELFF	TGCGCCAGCAGCTATATCCGAGAGACAGGGGGCCTTCGGAGCGCCGGGGAGCTGTTTTTT
TRBV5-8	TRBJ1-1	few	TRBD1	CASSIDRGRLTEAFF	TGTGCCAGCAGCATCGACAGGGGCCGCCTCACTGAAGCTTTCTTT
TRBV24-1	TRBJ2-3	few	TRBD1	CATSDGTGLADTQYF	TGTGCCACCAGTGATGGGACAGGGTTGGCAGATACGCAGTATTTT
TRBV20-1	TRBJ2-1	.	.	CSARSLDSYNEQFF	TGCAGTGCTAGATCCCTGGACAGCTACAATGAGCAGTTCTTC
TRBV9	TRBJ1-2	.	.	CASRSQADYGYTF	TGTGCCAGCAGGTCGCAGGCAGACTATGGCTACACCTTC
TRBV12-3/TRBV12-4	TRBJ1-1	few	TRBD1	CASSFGTGGTEAFF	TGTGCCAGCAGTTTCGGGACAGGGGGCACTGAAGCTTTCTTT
TRBV11-3	TRBJ2-1	.	TRBD1	CASSGDRPDNEQFF	TGTGCCAGCAGCGGGGACAGACCTGACAATGAGCAGTTCTTC
TRBV12-3/TRBV12-4	TRBJ1-1	few	TRBD1	CASSLVGGGGTEAFF	TGTGCCAGCAGTTTAGTCGGAGGGGGCGGCACTGAAGCTTTCTTT
TRBV7-2	TRBJ1-1	.	.	CASSLEGGLTEAFF	TGTGCCAGCAGCCTTGAGGGGGGATTGACTGAAGCTTTCTTT
TRBV20-1	TRBJ1-2	few	.	CSARVLPQLGYTF	TGCAGTGCTAGGGTGCTTCCCCAGCTTGGCTACACCTTC
TRBV20-1	TRBJ2-1	few	TRBD2	CSAPLAGPYNEQFF	TGCAGTGCCCCCCTAGCGGGGCCCTACAATGAGCAGTTCTTC
TRBV4-3	TRBJ2-2	.	TRBD2	CASSVGLAGGPGELFF	TGCGCCAGCAGCGTGGGACTAGCGGGCGGTCCCGGGGAGCTGTTTTTT
TRBV20-1	TRBJ2-3	.	.	CSAISVQGAGMDTQYF	TGCAGTGCTATCTCCGTTCAAGGGGCCGGTATGGATACGCAGTATTTT
TRBV11-2	TRBJ2-5	few	.	CASSLGWGLGTQYF	TGTGCCAGCAGCTTAGGATGGGGGCTCGGGACCCAGTACTTC
TRBV7-8	TRBJ1-6	.	.	CASSFASSPLHF	TGTGCCAGCAGCTTCGCCTCCTCACCCCTCCACTTT
TRBV4-1	TRBJ2-1	.	.	CASSQDQRETPYNEQFF	TGCGCCAGCAGCCAAGATCAAAGAGAAACCCCCTACAATGAGCAGTTCTTC
TRBV4-3	TRBJ1-4	few	TRBD1	CASSPWIGTANEKLFF	TGCGCCAGCAGCCCCTGGATCGGGACAGCAAATGAAAAACTGTTTTTT
TRBV11-2	TRBJ2-1	few	.	CASRGSPNEQFF	TGTGCCAGCAGAGGAAGTCCGAATGAGCAGTTCTTC
TRBV7-2	TRBJ2-3	once	.	CASSRGGGGQSDTQYF	TGTGCCAGCAGCCGGGGTGGGGGGGGGCAGTCAGATACGCAGTATTTT
TRBV12-3/TRBV12-4	TRBJ1-6	.	.	CASSFRGLTYNSPLHF	TGTGCCAGCAGTTTCCGGGGGCTCACCTATAATTCACCCCTCCACTTT
TRBV27	TRBJ2-5	few	.	CASSFGPGTSQETQYF	.
TRBV9	TRBJ1-1	.	.	CASSVEPMNTEAFF	TGTGCCAGCAGCGTAGAGCCTATGAACACTGAAGCTTTCTTT
TRBV5-4	TRBJ2-3	.	.	CASSYGVGAGDTQYF	TGTGCCAGCAGCTACGGAGTTGGGGCTGGAGATACGCAGTATTTT
TRBV2	TRBJ2-1	.	TRBD2	CASLAGGYNEQFF	TGTGCCAGTTTAGCGGGGGGCTACAATGAGCAGTTCTTC
TRBV10-3	TRBJ2-2	many	TRBD2	CAISERDPSGGSSGELFF	TGTGCCATCAGTGAGCGCGACCCTAGCGGGGGTTCCTCCGGGGAGCTGTTTTTT
TRBV5-1	TRBJ2-3	.	TRBD1	CASNSPDRGPDTQYF	TGCGCCAGCAACTCCCCAGACAGGGGGCCAGATACGCAGTATTTT
TRBV5-1	TRBJ2-2	.	TRBD2	CASKLAGNTGELFF	TGCGCCAGCAAGCTAGCGGGGAACACCGGGGAGCTGTTTTTT
TRBV7-8	TRBJ2-3	.	TRBD2	CASSQTSGGHRQRTDTQYF	TGTGCCAGCAGCCAGACTAGCGGGGGACATCGCCAGCGCACAGATACGCAGTATTTT
TRBV12-3/TRBV12-4	TRBJ2-3	few	TRBD2	CASKELAGGRTDTQYF	TGTGCCAGCAAAGAACTAGCGGGGGGTCGCACAGATACGCAGTATTTT
TRBV7-9	TRBJ2-1	.	.	CASSQNRDKLYNEQFF	TGTGCCAGCAGCCAAAACCGGGACAAACTCTACAATGAGCAGTTCTTC
TRBV7-2	TRBJ1-5	many	.	CASSLAYSNQPQHF	TGTGCCAGCAGCTTGGCGTATAGCAATCAGCCCCAGCATTTT
TRBV20-1	TRBJ2-1	.	.	CSATGTGSSYNEQFF	TGCAGTGCAACCGGGACCGGGAGCTCCTACAATGAGCAGTTCTTC
TRBV7-2	TRBJ1-4	.	.	CASSLFGGVGEKLFF	TGTGCCAGCAGCTTATTTGGGGGCGTAGGTGAAAAACTGTTTTTT
TRBV3-1	TRBJ2-3	.	.	CASSQPISSRDTQYF	TGTGCCAGCAGCCAACCAATTTCTAGCAGAGATACGCAGTATTTT
TRBV20-1	TRBJ2-7	few	.	CSARPGIRLYEQYF	TGCAGTGCTAGACCCGGGATCCGCCTTTACGAGCAGTACTTC